This TCR beta chain originates from a study of T-cell memory formation after mild COVID-19. Study at large: TCR clusters were largely donor specific.

TCRdb itself ran the 5' RACE reads through MiXCR, one entry per CDR3 protein. The sample lists around 200,000 distinct CDR3 sequences, over 9% occurring once. This CDR3 region has 15 residues. Germline assignment: CDR1 LGHNA and CDR2 YNFKEQ. Trimming pared 3 bases from V and 2 bases from J, leaving 11 bases between. The source of this sequence is a man aged 18 to 30 who had mild COVID-19 (a few samples of this study predate the infection). Cell type and time point are not known. The sequencing input was PBMCs or a T cell subset sorted from them (not recorded which). This chain connects TRBV4-2 to TRBJ2-1; a possible D gene is TRBD1 (7 bases). The CDR3 DNA follows: TGTGCCAGCAGCCATCAGGGGGGTACCTACAATGAGCAGTTCTTC. Translated: CASSHQGGTYNEQFF.